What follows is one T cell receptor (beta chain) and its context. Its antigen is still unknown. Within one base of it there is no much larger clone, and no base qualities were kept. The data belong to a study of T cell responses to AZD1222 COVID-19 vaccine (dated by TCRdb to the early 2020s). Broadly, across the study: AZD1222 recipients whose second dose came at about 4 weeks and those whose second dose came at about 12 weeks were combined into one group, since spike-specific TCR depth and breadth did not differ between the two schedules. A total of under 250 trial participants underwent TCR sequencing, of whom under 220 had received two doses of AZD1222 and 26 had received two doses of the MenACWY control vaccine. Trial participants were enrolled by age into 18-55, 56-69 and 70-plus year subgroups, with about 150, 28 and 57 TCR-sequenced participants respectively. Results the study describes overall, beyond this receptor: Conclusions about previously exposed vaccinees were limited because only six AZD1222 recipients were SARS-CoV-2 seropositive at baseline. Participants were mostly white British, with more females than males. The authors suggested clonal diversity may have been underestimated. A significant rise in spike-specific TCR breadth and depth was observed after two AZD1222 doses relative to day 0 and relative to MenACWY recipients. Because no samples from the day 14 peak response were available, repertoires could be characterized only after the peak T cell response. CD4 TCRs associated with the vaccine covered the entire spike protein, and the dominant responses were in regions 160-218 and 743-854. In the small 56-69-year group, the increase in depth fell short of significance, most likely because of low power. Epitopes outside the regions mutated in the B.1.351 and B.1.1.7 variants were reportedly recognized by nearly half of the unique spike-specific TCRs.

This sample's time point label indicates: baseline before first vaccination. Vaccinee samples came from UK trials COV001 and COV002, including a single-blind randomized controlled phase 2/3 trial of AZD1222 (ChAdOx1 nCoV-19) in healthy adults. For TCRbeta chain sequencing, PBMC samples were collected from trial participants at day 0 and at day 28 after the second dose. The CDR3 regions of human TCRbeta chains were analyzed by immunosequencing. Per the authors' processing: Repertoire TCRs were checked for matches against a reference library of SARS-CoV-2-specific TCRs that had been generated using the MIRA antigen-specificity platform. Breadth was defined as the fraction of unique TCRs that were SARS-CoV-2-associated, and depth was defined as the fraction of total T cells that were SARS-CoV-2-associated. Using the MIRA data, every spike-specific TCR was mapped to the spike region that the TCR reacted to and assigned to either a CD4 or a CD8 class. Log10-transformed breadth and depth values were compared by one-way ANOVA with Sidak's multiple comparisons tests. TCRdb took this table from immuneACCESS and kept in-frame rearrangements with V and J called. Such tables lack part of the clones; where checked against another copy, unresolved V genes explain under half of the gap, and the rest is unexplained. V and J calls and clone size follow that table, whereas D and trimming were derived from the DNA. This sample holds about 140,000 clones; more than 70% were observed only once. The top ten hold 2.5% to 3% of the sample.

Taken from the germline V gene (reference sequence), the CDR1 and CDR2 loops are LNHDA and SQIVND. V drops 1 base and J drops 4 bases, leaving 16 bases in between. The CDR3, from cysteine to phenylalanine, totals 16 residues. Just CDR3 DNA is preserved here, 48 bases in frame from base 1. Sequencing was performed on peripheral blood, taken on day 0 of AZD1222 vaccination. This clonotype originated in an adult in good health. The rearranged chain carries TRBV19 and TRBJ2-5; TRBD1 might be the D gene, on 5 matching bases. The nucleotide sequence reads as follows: TGTGCCAGTAGTATAGGCACGGACAAATTGGGAGAGACCCAGTACTTC. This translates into CASSIGTDKLGETQYF.